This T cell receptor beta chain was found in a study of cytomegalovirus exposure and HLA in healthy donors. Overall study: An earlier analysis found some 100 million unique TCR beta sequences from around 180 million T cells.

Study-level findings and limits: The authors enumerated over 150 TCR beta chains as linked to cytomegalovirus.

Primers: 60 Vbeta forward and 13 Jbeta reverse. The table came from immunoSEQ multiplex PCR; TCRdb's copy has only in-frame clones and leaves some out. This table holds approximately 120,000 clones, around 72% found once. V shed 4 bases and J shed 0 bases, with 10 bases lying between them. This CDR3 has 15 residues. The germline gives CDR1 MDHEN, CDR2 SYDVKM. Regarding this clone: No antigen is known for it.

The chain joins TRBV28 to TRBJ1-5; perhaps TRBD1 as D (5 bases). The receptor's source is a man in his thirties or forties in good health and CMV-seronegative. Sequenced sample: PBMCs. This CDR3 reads CASSSTVYSNQPQHF. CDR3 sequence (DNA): TGTGCCAGCAGTTCGACAGTATATAGCAATCAGCCCCAGCATTTT.